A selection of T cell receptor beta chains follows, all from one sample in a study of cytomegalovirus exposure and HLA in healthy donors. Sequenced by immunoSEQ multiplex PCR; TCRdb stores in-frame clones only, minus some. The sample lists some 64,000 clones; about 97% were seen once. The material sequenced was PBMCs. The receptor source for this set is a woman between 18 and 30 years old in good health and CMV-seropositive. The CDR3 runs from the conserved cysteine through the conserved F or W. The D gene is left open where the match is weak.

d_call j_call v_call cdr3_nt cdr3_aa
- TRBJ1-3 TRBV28 TGTGCCAGCATTGCTCTAGGAGGCCTCCGCACCATATATTTT CASIALGGLRTIYF
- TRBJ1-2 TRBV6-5 TGTGCCAGCAGTCCCGACAGGATCGGTGGCTACACCTTC CASSPDRIGGYTF
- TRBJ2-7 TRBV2 TGTGCCAGCAGAGTAGAGGGCGAGCAGTACTTC CASRVEGEQYF
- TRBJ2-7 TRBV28 TGTGCCAGCAGTTTGGATGGAGAGGGCGTCTCCTACGAGCAGTACTTC CASSLDGEGVSYEQYF
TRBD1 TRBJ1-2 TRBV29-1 TGCAGCGCCCACGCGACAGGGATCGGTGGCTACACCTTC CSAHATGIGGYTF
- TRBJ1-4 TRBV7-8 TGTGCCAGCGCGCCGGGGACAACTAATGAAAAACTGTTTTTT CASAPGTTNEKLFF
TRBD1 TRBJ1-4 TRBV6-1 TGTGCCAGCAGTGAAGCTGCCGGGACAGGGGATGAAAAACTGTTTTTT CASSEAAGTGDEKLFF
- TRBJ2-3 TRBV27 TGTGCCAGCAGCCCCGCGGGACCCACAGATACGCAGTATTTT CASSPAGPTDTQYF
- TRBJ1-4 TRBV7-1 TGTGCCAGCAGTGAGTGGCAGCGTCTCCTAGTCGACAATGAAAAACTGTTTTTT CASSEWQRLLVDNEKLFF
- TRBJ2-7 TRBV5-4 TGTGCCAGCAGCTTGGGCGATTACCGCTACGAGCAGTACTTC CASSLGDYRYEQYF
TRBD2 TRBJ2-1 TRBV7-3 TGTGCCAGCAGCTTAGCCCTGGGACTAGCGGACCACAATGAGCAGTTCTTC CASSLALGLADHNEQFF